This T cell receptor (beta chain) comes out of a study of T-cell reconstitution after alpha-beta-depleted transplantation in children. Study-wide results and caveats: Certain patients had high TCRbeta diversity at day 60, and it came from recipient T cells and thymic progenitors that survived. Roughly two months post-transplant, alpha-beta T cells reportedly originated from several hundred graft clones that had expanded. T-cell counts and diversity were attributed mostly to newly produced T cells one year after transplant.

V lost 5 bases to trimming and J lost 7 bases; unmatched junction nucleotides: 4. The CDR3 runs to 14 residues. The table lists this clonotype with a few counts. Its antigen remains unknown. The authors prepared the TCRbeta library with unique molecular identifiers. TCRdb re-called the PCR reads with MiXCR, one entry per CDR3 protein. The data show 600,000 or so distinct CDR3 sequences, about 23% seen once. The V call is TRBV12-3 or TRBV12-4, the J call TRBJ1-6, with TRBD1 matching over 8 bases. This receptor was obtained from a boy under three years old who had a stem cell transplant for acute myeloid leukemia, so the T cells may come from the graft donor. The sequenced sample was PBMCs, mostly from graft donor cells, obtained 360 days after TCRalphabeta/CD19-depleted stem cell transplant. CDR3 sequence (DNA): TGTGCCAGCAGTCCAGGGGGCGGCAATTCACCCCTCCACTTT. As protein: CASSPGGGNSPLHF.